This T cell receptor (beta chain) derives from a study of PD-L1 blockade in urothelial cancer. In the study overall: Blood was tested 3 weeks (second dose) and 6 weeks into treatment. Blood-derived samples held a median roughly 140,000 T cells.

A note on this clone: The antigen is not known.

After removal of 4 bases from V and 2 bases from J, the junction contained 13 bases not matched to a gene. CDR1 is SGHNT, CDR2 YYREEE, per germline (reference sequence). This CDR3 region has 19 residues. Method: immunoSEQ multiplex PCR; TCRdb's copy keeps in-frame clones and lacks some. The table records about 24,000 clones, roughly 80% of them present only once. Regarding the study as a whole: Where pretreatment blood TCR clonality fell below the median, better survival was predicted.

Sequenced here: PBMCs, sampled around atezolizumab (anti-PD-L1) treatment. The origin of this receptor is a man in his 70s with urothelial cancer. The chain couples TRBV5-4 to TRBJ2-7; 15 nucleotides agree with TRBD2. CDR3 in amino acids: CASSGSPGLAGGAAYEQYF. The CDR3 nucleotides read TGTGCCAGCAGCGGATCACCGGGACTAGCGGGAGGTGCTGCCTACGAGCAGTACTTC.